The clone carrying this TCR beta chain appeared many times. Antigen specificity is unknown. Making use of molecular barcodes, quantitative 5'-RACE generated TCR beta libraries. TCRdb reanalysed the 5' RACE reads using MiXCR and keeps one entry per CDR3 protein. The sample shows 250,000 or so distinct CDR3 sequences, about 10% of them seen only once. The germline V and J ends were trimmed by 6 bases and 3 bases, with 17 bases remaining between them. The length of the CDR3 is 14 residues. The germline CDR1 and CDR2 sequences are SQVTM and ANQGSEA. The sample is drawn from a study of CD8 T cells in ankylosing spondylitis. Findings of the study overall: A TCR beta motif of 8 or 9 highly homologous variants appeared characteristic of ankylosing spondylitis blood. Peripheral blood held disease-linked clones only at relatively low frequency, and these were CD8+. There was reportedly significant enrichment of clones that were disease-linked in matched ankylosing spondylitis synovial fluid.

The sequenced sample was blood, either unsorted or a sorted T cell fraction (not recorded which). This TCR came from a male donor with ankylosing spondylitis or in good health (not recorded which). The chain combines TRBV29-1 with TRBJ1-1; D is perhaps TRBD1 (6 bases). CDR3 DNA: TGCAGCGTGGGCAGACAGGTTAGGGACACTGAAGCTTTCTTT. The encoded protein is CSVGRQVRDTEAFF.